These T cell receptor beta chains were read from a single sample in a study of shared clonotypes between healthy human individuals. Sequencing was performed with immunoSEQ multiplex PCR; in TCRdb, only in-frame clones are kept and a portion is missing. The sample contains 2.3 million or so clones, just over 90% of which appear only once. Sample: naive CD4+ T cells from PBMCs. These receptors all come from a young man in good health. Some clones in this sample may be carry-over from other donors' samples. CDR3s leave out the opening cysteine and the closing phenylalanine or tryptophan.

V	J	CDR3
TRBV11-2	TRBJ1-1	ASSLRLFRGLYTEAF
TRBV18	TRBJ2-1	ASSRLAGGVLYNEQF
TRBV2	TRBJ2-7	ASSRDRSMGT
TRBV5-1	TRBJ2-1	ASSFSGRSYNEQF
TRBV9	TRBJ2-2	ASSALWTGELF
TRBV7-2	TRBJ1-1	ASSLTPYNTEAF
TRBV18	TRBJ1-3	ASSPLDLPGGNTIY
TRBV5-1	TRBJ2-1	ASSSAGLAVYNEQF
TRBV9	TRBJ1-1	ASSLSTGGTEAF
TRBV6-5	TRBJ1-4	ASSYTKGKLF
TRBV7-9	TRBJ2-3	ASSLTGGSGDTQY
TRBV18	TRBJ1-5	ASSPNSNQPQH
TRBV7-3	TRBJ2-7	ASSPGDSLSYEQY
TRBV5-4	TRBJ2-3	ASSSSPDTQY
TRBV15	TRBJ2-5	ATSRDRRRLAGGETQY
TRBV4-1	TRBJ2-1	ASRSPGTTLYNEQF
TRBV6-1	TRBJ1-5	ASRADRAVQPQH
TRBV6-1	TRBJ1-1	ASSEGTAGGTEAF
TRBV7-8	TRBJ1-5	ASSFREVGNQPQH
TRBV19	TRBJ2-1	ASSISGQTYNEQF
TRBV28	TRBJ2-7	ASSGVTSGSRNEQY
TRBV6-1	TRBJ2-3	ASRARLAGPDTQY
TRBV19	TRBJ2-2	ASSRDRGNTGELF
TRBV28	TRBJ1-2	ASSPTGAGAANYGYT
TRBV28	TRBJ2-1	ASSNRYNEQF
TRBV5-1	TRBJ2-5	ASSLTAGAGAETQY
TRBV2	TRBJ1-2	ASSAGTGGYYGYT
TRBV6-1	TRBJ2-7	ASRSLAGGYEQY
TRBV5-4	TRBJ2-5	ASSLAGRGQAPETQY
TRBV4-2	TRBJ1-5	ASSQDRSAVKPQH
TRBV15	TRBJ2-7	ATSPRGREQY
TRBV18	TRBJ2-1	ASSLTTGDNEQF
TRBV28	TRBJ2-7	ASTPGRRSYEQY
TRBV7-7	TRBJ2-1	ASSLGLGGTYNEQF
TRBV4-3	TRBJ2-2	ASSQDYLAGGGGELF
TRBV7-9	TRBJ2-7	ASVSGSLPGSYEQY
TRBV27	TRBJ2-7	ATLQPERDANEQY
TRBV19	TRBJ1-4	ASSHEKLF
TRBV28	TRBJ2-7	ASKESRDHPKYG
TRBV11-3	TRBJ2-5	ASSSTREGVETQY
TRBV4-2	TRBJ1-2	ASSQGGTPRRYGYT
TRBV30	TRBJ1-5	AWSDRGSSQH
TRBV7-3	TRBJ1-2	ASSLGSGGDGYT
TRBV6-5	TRBJ2-3	ASRRTGGSDTQY
TRBV4-3	TRBJ1-1	ASSPQGAGTEAF
TRBV18	TRBJ2-5	ASSPPYPSGTQETQY
TRBV2	TRBJ1-4	ASSRDRNEKLF
TRBV19	TRBJ2-7	ASSISTGGSSYEQY
TRBV27	TRBJ2-5	ASSLGGSVRETQY
TRBV7-9	TRBJ2-1	ASSMGNSYNEQF
TRBV10-3	TRBJ2-2	AISEGQGEGSGELF
TRBV19	TRBJ1-5	ASSIQGWGNQPQH
TRBV29-1	TRBJ1-2	SVEGEGQGSYGYT
TRBV2	TRBJ1-2	ASSERPGGYT
TRBV29-1	TRBJ2-5	SVAPSGGGETQY
TRBV27	TRBJ2-7	ASTPAGTGDYEQY
TRBV6-1	TRBJ2-7	ASVPPGSPPYEQY
TRBV4-2	TRBJ2-7	ASSQAGTGSEQY
TRBV12-5	TRBJ2-1	ASGTRLGGNEQF
TRBV7-9	TRBJ2-7	ASSLQDRQY